This T cell receptor beta chain was sequenced during a study of CD8 T cells in ankylosing spondylitis (TCRdb year 2017). Study-wide context: T cell receptor beta repertoires were profiled in healthy donors and ankylosing spondylitis patients so that disease-linked TCR variants could be found. Peripheral blood was sampled, and synovial fluid was additionally collected from ankylosing spondylitis patients. In total, the full study cohort was made up of some 110 healthy donors and 20 to 25 ankylosing spondylitis patients.

General conclusions and limits of the study: Some motif variants were previously reported in synovial fluid and blood of reactive arthritis patients, suggesting common disease-initiation mechanisms. In peripheral blood, the disease-linked clones were found at relatively low frequencies and had a CD8+ phenotype. According to the report, matched synovial fluid samples from ankylosing spondylitis patients were significantly enriched for the disease-linked clones. Blood from ankylosing spondylitis patients appeared to be characterized by a TCR beta motif made up of eight highly homologous amino acid variants.

CDR1 and CDR2 (DFQATT, SNEGSKA) derive from the germline V gene (reference sequence). Including cysteine and phenylalanine, the CDR3 has 14 amino acids. Only the CDR3 portion is preserved as DNA: 42 bases, with reading frame beginning at the first base. The junction shows trimming of 0 bases on V and 5 bases on J, plus 12 bases between the germline ends. A remark on this clonotype: There is no known antigen for this receptor. No per-base quality is available; no much larger clone lies one base away.

The run used an Illumina HiSeq 2500. Quantitative 5'-RACE with molecular barcodes was used to prepare TCR beta libraries. Per the original workflow: Disease-linked TCR variants were identified with a new computational method built on a probabilistic model of VDJ rearrangement. The public reads were reanalyzed by TCRdb: fastp trimming at Q25, MiXCR alignment, in-frame beta chains only. Identical CDR3 protein sequences are pooled into one entry, listed with their most common genes and DNA. The V and J calls and clone size are TCRdb's, not the authors'. The sample table shows about 510,000 distinct CDR3 sequences, and less than 6% are seen once. The leading ten clones occupy under 4.5% of the sample.

The sample comprised blood, either unsorted or a sorted T cell fraction (not recorded which). The TCR comes from a male donor with ankylosing spondylitis. The chain was built from TRBV20-1 and TRBJ2-3; tentative D gene TRBD1, with 5 bases matching. For the CDR3, the sequence is CSARDWAGQDTQYF. In nucleotides, the sequence is TGCAGTGCTAGAGATTGGGCAGGGCAAGATACGCAGTATTTT.